Presented here are 7 T cell receptor beta chains from one specimen sequenced in a study of CDR3 diversity in severe acne. TCRdb reprocessed the PCR reads via MiXCR and lists one record per CDR3 protein. The sample has approximately 97,000 distinct CDR3 sequences; 51% are singletons. Specimen: blood. Receptor source: a male donor with acne.

The chain uses TRBV20-1 and TRBJ1-5; D is uncertain. The CDR3 loop spans 14 amino acids. Trimming removed 0 bases at V and 1 base at J, with 7 bases between. Germline CDR1 is DFQATT and CDR2 is SNEGSKA (reference sequence). The CDR3 region has the DNA TGCAGTGCTAGAGAAGACATAAGCAATCAGCCCCAGCATTTT. Protein product: CSAREDISNQPQHF.

The chain employs TRBV20-1 and TRBJ2-7; D is ambiguous. The germline V and J ends were trimmed by 0 bases and 9 bases, with 12 bases remaining between them. Germline loops: CDR1 DFQATT, CDR2 SNEGSKA (reference sequence). There are 12 residues in the CDR3. CDR3 in DNA: TGCAGTGCTAGAGACAGTTTCACCGGGCAGTACTTC. Protein product: CSARDSFTGQYF.

This clonotype was found once. The rearrangement joins TRBV2 to TRBJ1-2; D remains ambiguous. With 7 bases removed from V and 0 bases from J, the gap between germline ends came to 12 bases. The CDR3 runs 14 residues. Per the germline V gene, CDR1 is SNHLY and CDR2 is FYNNEI. CDR3 nucleotides: TGTGCCAGCAATAGGCCAGGAGCTAACTATGGCTACACCTTC. This codes for CASNRPGANYGYTF. The whole variable domain, filled in from reference TRBV2 and TRBJ1-2, reads EPEVTQTPSHQVTQMGQEVILRCVPISNHLYFYWYRQILGQKVEFLVSFYNNEISEKSEIFDDQFSVERPDGSNFTLKIRSTKLEDSAMYFCASNRPGANYGYTFGSGTRLTVV.

This chain joins TRBV24-1 and TRBJ2-5; 9 positions agree with TRBD1. The CDR3 is made up of 14 amino acids. J gave up 4 bases and V 9 bases, and 8 bases lay outside the gene matches. Germline-derived CDR1 and CDR2 are KGHDR and SFDVKD. In DNA, the CDR3 is TGTGCCACCTTGCCGGGACAGGGTCGAGAGACCCAGTACTTC. This gives the protein CATLPGQGRETQYF.

The gene calls are TRBV7-6 and TRBJ2-7, with D perhaps matching TRBD1 (6 bases). Germline CDR1 reads SGHVS; CDR2 reads FNYEAQ. CDR3 length: 13 residues. Trimming shortened V by 5 bases and J by 2 bases, and 10 bases separated the two germline ends. The CDR3, as DNA: TGTGCCAGCAGCCGGACAGAGACCTACGAGCAGTACTTC. The encoded protein is CASSRTETYEQYF.

About this clonotype itself: A much larger clone lies a single base off, so this may be a read error. This rearrangement joins TRBV3-1 to TRBJ2-7, with 7 bases that match TRBD1. From germline, CDR1 is LGHDT and CDR2 YNNKEL (reference sequence). CDR3 length: 13 residues. CDR3 DNA sequence: TGTGCCAGCAGCGCCGGGACAGCCTACGGGCAGTACGTC. It specifies CASSAGTAYGQYV.

The chain employs TRBV7-2 and TRBJ2-7, with TRBD2 as a possible D gene (6 bases). Germline-derived CDR1 and CDR2 are SGHTA and FQGNSA. This CDR3 spans 13 amino acids. CDR3 bases: TGTTCCAGCAGTCGGGGGAGAGGTTACGAGCAGTACGTC. Amino acids: CSSSRGRGYEQYV.